This TCR beta chain derives from a study of cytomegalovirus exposure and HLA in healthy donors. The repertoire was sequenced with immunoSEQ multiplex PCR; TCRdb's copy has only in-frame clones and lacks some. The sample holds a few hundred thousand clones, about 90% seen once. This CDR3 is 14 amino acids long. V was clipped by 1 base and J by 2 bases, with 9 bases between them. In germline, CDR1 is LNHNV, CDR2 YYDKDF (reference sequence). The count of this clone is one. The sequence was obtained from a man aged 18 to 35 in good health and CMV-seropositive. Sequenced: PBMCs. The rearrangement links TRBV15 to TRBJ2-7; D not certain. This CDR3 is CATSRVKGPYEQYF. CDR3 nucleotides: TGTGCCACCAGCAGAGTAAAAGGGCCCTACGAGCAGTACTTC.